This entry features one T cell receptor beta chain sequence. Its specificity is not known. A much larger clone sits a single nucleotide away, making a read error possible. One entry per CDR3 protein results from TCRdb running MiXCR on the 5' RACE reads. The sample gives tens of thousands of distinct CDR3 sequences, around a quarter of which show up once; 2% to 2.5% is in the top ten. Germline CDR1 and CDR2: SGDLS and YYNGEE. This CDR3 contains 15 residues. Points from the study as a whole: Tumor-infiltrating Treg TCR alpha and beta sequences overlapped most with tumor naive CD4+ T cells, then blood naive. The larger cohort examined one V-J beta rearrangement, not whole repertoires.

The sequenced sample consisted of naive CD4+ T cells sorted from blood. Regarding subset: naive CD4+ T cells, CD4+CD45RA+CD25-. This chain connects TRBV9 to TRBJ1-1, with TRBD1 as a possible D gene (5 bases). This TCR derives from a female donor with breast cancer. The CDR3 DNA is TGTGCCGGCAGCCCCGGGGGGATGAGGAACACTGAAGCTTTCTTT. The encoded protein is CAGSPGGMRNTEAFF.